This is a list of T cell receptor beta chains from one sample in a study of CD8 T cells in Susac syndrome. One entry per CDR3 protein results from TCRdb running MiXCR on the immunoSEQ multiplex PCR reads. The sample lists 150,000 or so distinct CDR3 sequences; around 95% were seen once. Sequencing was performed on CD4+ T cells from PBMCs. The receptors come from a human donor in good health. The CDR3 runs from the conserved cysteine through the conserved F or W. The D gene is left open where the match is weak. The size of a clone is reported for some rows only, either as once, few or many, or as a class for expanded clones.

CATSDPGLAGNEQFF,TGTGCCACCAGTGACCCCGGACTAGCTGGGAATGAGCAGTTCTTC,TRBV24-1,.,TRBJ2-1,TRBD2
CASSQGAIISYF,TGTGCCAGCAGCCAAGGGGCCATTATCTCGTATTTT,TRBV14,once,TRBJ2-3,.
CSASGLLSEAFF,TGCAGTGCTTCAGGGCTACTATCTGAAGCTTTCTTT,TRBV20-1,.,TRBJ1-1,.
CASSPLREGTYGYTF,TGTGCCAGCAGTCCCCTAAGAGAGGGGACCTATGGCTACACCTTC,TRBV12-3/TRBV12-4,.,TRBJ1-2,.
CASSPRGSQETQYF,TGTGCCAGCAGCCCCCGGGGATCACAAGAGACCCAGTACTTC,TRBV7-8,.,TRBJ2-5,.
CASSVGRGQVLHF,TGTGCCAGCAGCGTAGGGAGGGGTCAGGTACTCCACTTT,TRBV9,.,TRBJ1-6,.
CASSQEPRTEAFF,TGCGCCAGCAGCCAAGAACCGAGGACTGAAGCTTTCTTT,TRBV4-3,.,TRBJ1-1,.
CASSHFGGPTGELFF,TGTGCCAGCAGTCACTTCGGGGGGCCCACCGGGGAGCTGTTTTTT,TRBV4-2,.,TRBJ2-2,.
CASSQVPGASYNEQFF,TGTGCCAGCAGCCAAGTTCCGGGGGCCTCCTACAATGAGCAGTTCTTC,TRBV4-2,.,TRBJ2-1,.
CASSNRDPSSYEQYF,TGTGCCAGCAGTAACCGGGACCCCAGCTCCTACGAGCAGTACTTC,TRBV6-2/TRBV6-3,.,TRBJ2-7,.
CASSAAPLETQYF,TGTGCCAGCAGCGCGGCCCCCTTGGAGACCCAGTACTTC,TRBV9,.,TRBJ2-5,.
CASSVGMVSANTGELFF,TGTGCCAGCAGCGTAGGAATGGTCAGTGCGAACACCGGGGAGCTGTTTTTT,TRBV9,.,TRBJ2-2,.
CASSHSWDEQFF,TGCGCCAGCAGTCATTCTTGGGATGAGCAGTTCTTC,TRBV23-1,.,TRBJ2-1,.
CASSEAQGWAQPQHF,TGTGCCAGCAGTGAGGCCCAAGGATGGGCTCAGCCCCAGCATTTT,TRBV2,.,TRBJ1-5,.
CASSPGGLAGADTQYF,TGTGCCAGCAGTCCAGGGGGACTAGCGGGGGCAGATACGCAGTATTTT,TRBV12-3/TRBV12-4,.,TRBJ2-3,TRBD2
CASSSEGGEQFF,TGTGCTAGCAGCTCCGAGGGGGGTGAGCAGTTCTTC,TRBV7-7,.,TRBJ2-1,.
CASSVAGELFF,TGTGCCAGCAGCGTAGCCGGGGAGCTGTTTTTT,TRBV9,.,TRBJ2-2,.
CASSETAPNTEAFF,TGTGCCAGCAGTGAGACAGCCCCGAACACTGAAGCTTTCTTT,TRBV25-1,.,TRBJ1-1,.
CASSQGLAGVTDTQYF,TGTGCCAGCAGCCAGGGACTAGCGGGGGTCACAGATACGCAGTATTTT,TRBV7-2,few,TRBJ2-3,TRBD2
CASSQERLSSYEQYF,TGTGCCAGCAGCCAAGAGAGGTTATCCTCCTACGAGCAGTACTTC,TRBV4-2,.,TRBJ2-7,.